The sequence of this T cell receptor (beta chain) was determined in a study of T-cell memory formation after mild COVID-19. Turning to the study itself: Across donors, TCR clusters were largely donor specific. General study findings and limits: The study found contracting CD4+ clones mainly in CM and EM and contracting CD8+ clones in EMRA.

TCRdb ran MiXCR on the 5' RACE reads and lists one entry per CDR3 protein. The table includes more than 150,000 distinct CDR3 sequences, approximately 18% detected once. About this clonotype itself: What it binds is not known.

This sequence originates from a man aged 18-30 years who had mild COVID-19 (a few samples of this study predate the infection). Cell type and time point are not known. The source material was PBMCs or a T cell subset sorted from them (not recorded which).

The CDR3 bases are TGTGCCACCAGCACGGGATTCGTGGGCCTGATGTTGGAGCAGTTCTTC. Its protein product is CATSTGFVGLMLEQFF. The rearrangement uses TRBV15 and TRBJ2-1, with D possibly TRBD2 on 5 matching bases. The CDR3 is made up of 16 amino acids. Trimming cost V 4 bases and J 10 bases, with 23 bases left between them. The V gene's germline CDR1 is LNHNV and CDR2 YYDKDF (reference sequence).